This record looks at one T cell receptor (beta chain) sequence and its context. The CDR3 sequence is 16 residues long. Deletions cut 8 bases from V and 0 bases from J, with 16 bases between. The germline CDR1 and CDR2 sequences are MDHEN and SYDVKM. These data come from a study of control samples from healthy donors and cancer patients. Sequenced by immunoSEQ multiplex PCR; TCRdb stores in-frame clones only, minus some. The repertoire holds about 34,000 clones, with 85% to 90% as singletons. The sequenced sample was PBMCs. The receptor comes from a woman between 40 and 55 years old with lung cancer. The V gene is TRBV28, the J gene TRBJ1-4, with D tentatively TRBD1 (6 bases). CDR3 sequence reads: CASEYRDKATNEKLFF. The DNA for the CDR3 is TGTGCCAGCGAGTACCGGGACAAAGCAACTAATGAAAAACTGTTTTTT.